Listed below are T cell receptor beta chains from one sample, sequenced in a study of shared clonotypes between healthy human individuals. Generated by immunoSEQ multiplex PCR, the TCRdb table keeps only in-frame clones and is missing some. The sample lists about 820,000 clones, 80% to 95% occurring once. Material for sequencing was naive CD8+ T cells sorted from blood. The receptor source for this set is a man aged 25-45 years in good health. CDR3s leave out the opening cysteine and the closing phenylalanine or tryptophan. The order of the fields is clone size, J gene, V gene, CDR3 protein. Clone size is stated in some rows and not others, as once, few, many or a class when expanded.

once TRBJ1-5 TRBV2 ASREGRYSNQPQH
NA TRBJ2-1 TRBV5-4 ASSSPLWEAYEQF
NA TRBJ2-7 TRBV27 ASSLLGEEQY
once TRBJ2-7 TRBV29-1 SVSGDSISYEQY
NA TRBJ2-2 TRBV7-9 ASSSRGSGELF
once TRBJ2-7 TRBV7-2 ASSLALAGVRYEQY
NA TRBJ1-2 TRBV7-2 ASNQPENYGYT
once TRBJ2-7 TRBV11-2 ASSLSSLGPDSHEQY
NA TRBJ2-7 TRBV7-9 ASSFGTSELSSYEQY
NA TRBJ2-1 TRBV6-6 ASSAGRYDNEQF